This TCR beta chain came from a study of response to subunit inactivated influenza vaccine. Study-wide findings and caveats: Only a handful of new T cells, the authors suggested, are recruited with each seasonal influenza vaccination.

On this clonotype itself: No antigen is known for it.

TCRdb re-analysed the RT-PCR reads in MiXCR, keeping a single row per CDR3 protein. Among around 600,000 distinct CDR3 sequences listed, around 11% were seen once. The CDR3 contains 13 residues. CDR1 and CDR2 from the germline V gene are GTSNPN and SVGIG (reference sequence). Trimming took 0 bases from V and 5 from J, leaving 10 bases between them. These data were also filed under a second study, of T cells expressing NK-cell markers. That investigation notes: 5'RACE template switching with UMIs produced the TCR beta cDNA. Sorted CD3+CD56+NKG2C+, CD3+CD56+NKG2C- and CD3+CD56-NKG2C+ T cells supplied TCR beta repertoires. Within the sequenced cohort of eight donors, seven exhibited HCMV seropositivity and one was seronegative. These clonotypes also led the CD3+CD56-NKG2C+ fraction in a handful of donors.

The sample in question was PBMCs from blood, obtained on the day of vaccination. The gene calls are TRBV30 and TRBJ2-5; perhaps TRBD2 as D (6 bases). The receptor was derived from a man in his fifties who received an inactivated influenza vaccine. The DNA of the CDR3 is TGTGCCTGGAGTGTACGCGGGGTGGAGACCCAGTACTTC. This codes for CAWSVRGVETQYF.